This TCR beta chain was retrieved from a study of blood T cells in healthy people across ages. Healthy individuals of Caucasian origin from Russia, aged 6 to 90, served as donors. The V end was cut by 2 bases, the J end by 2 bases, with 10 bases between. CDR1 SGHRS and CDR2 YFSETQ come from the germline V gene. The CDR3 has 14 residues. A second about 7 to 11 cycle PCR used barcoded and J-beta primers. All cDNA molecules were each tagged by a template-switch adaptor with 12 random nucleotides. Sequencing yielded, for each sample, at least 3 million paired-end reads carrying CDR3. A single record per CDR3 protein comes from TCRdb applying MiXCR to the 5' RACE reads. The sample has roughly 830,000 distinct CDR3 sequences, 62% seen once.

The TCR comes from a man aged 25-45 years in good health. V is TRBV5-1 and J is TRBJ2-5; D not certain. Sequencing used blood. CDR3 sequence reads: CASSLVQEQETQYF. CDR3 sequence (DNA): TGCGCCAGCAGCTTAGTGCAGGAACAAGAGACCCAGTACTTC. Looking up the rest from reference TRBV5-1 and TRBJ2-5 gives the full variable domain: KAGVTQTPRYLIKTRGQQVTLSCSPISGHRSVSWYQQTPGQGLQFLFEYFSETQRNKGNFPGRFSGRQFSNSRSEMNVSTLELGDSALYLCASSLVQEQETQYFGPGTRLLVL.